This T cell receptor beta chain is from a study of control samples from healthy donors and cancer patients. Germline-derived CDR1 and CDR2 are SGHKS and YYEKEE (reference sequence). V was pared by 3 bases and J by 4 bases, with 10 bases between. The CDR3 is 13 amino acids. Clones were sequenced by immunoSEQ multiplex PCR, and TCRdb holds only the in-frame ones, with some missing. The table has some 130,000 clones, around 96% seen once. The sample consisted of blood. This receptor was identified in a man aged 25 to 45 in good health. The gene calls are TRBV5-5 and TRBJ1-1; D may be TRBD1 (6 bases). The DNA for the CDR3 is TGTGCCAGCAGCTCGCGACAGGTCACTGAAGCTTTCTTT. Translated: CASSSRQVTEAFF.